One and the same sample provided the 30 T cell receptor beta chains below, sequenced in a study of cytomegalovirus exposure and HLA in healthy donors. A multiplex PCR was run with 60 Vbeta primers and 13 Jbeta primers. Assay: immunoSEQ multiplex PCR; the TCRdb copy retains only in-frame clones and omits some. Found here are some 150,000 clones, almost 85% of them singletons; the top ten hold roughly 3.2%. Sample: PBMCs. All receptors derive from a man aged 18 to 35 in good health and CMV-seropositive.

This clone occurred a few times. This chain connects TRBV7-2 to TRBJ2-5, with 7 nucleotides matching TRBD1. Germline V gene data show CDR1 as SGHTA and CDR2 as FQGNSA. The CDR3 extends over 13 amino acids. The J segment lost 5 bases and the V segment lost 5 bases, leaving 5 bases of the junction unmatched. CDR3 sequence reads: CASSRGQWETQYF. The CDR3, as DNA: TGTGCCAGCAGCAGGGGGCAGTGGGAGACCCAGTACTTC.

The chain recombines TRBV6-6 with TRBJ1-4, with TRBD1 identical over 7 bases. The germline V gene has CDR1 MNHNY and CDR2 SVGAGI (reference sequence). V shed 3 bases, J shed 8 bases, and the junction held 6 bases outside the gene matches. This CDR3 is 14 amino acids long. The CDR3 nucleotides are TGTGCCAGCAGTTATGAGGGGGCGCGGGAAAAACTGTTTTTT. Its translation is CASSYEGAREKLFF.

This rearrangement joins TRBV7-2 to TRBJ2-7; tentatively, D is TRBD2 (6 bases). CDR1 SGHTA and CDR2 FQGNSA come from the germline V gene. This CDR3 has 17 residues. Deletions cut 1 base from V and 3 bases from J, with 19 bases between. CDR3 loop: CASSLGGRTTIIYEQYF. In DNA form, the CDR3 reads TGTGCCAGCAGCTTAGGTGGCCGGACTACGATAATCTACGAGCAGTACTTC.

The chain has TRBV25-1 and TRBJ2-5, with a possible D match to TRBD1 (6 bases). Germline assignment: CDR1 MGHDK and CDR2 SYGVNS. This CDR3 contains 14 residues. V lost 4 bases to trimming and J lost 5 bases, with 14 bases between them. CDR3 sequence (DNA): TGTGCCAGCAGTGCTGGGGGCACGGGTGAGACCCAGTACTTC. This sequence encodes CASSAGGTGETQYF.

The J gene is TRBJ2-3, the V gene TRBV30; 10 bases line up with TRBD2. CDR3 length: 16 amino acids. CDR1 GTSNPN and CDR2 SVGIG come from the germline V gene (reference sequence). The V segment lost 2 bases and the J segment 6 bases; nucleotides outside the gene matches: 11. The CDR3 DNA is TGTGCCTGGAGTTCCTCTAGCGGGAGTGTGACCGATACGCAGTATTTT. Amino acids: CAWSSSSGSVTDTQYF.

V usage is TRBV15 and J usage is TRBJ2-7; 7 bases are a match to TRBD2. The CDR3 sequence is 17 residues long. With 3 bases clipped from V and 1 base from J, the junction kept 12 bases outside the gene matches. The germline gives CDR1 LNHNV, CDR2 YYDKDF (reference sequence). Here the CDR3 DNA reads TGTGCCACCAGCAGGACTCTAATGTGGGGGGGGTCCTACGAGCAGTACTTC. Amino acid sequence: CATSRTLMWGGSYEQYF.

The table lists this clone with a count of one. CDR3 residues: CASSRIAGDSYEQYF. In DNA, the CDR3 is TGCGCCAGCAGCAGGATAGCGGGCGACTCCTACGAGCAGTACTTC. This chain links TRBV5-1 with TRBJ2-7; 7 bases align to TRBD2. Germline CDR1 and CDR2: SGHRS and YFSETQ. The CDR3 runs 15 residues. After removal of 4 bases from V and 0 bases from J, the junction contained 7 bases not matched to a gene.

In the case of this clone: One end of the junction fails to match germline, which may point to a read error. Other DNA sequences in the same sample also yield this CDR3. The rearrangement joins TRBV5-1 to TRBJ2-1; 7 bases line up with TRBD2. The CDR3 is 16 amino acids. The V gene's germline CDR1 is SGHRS and CDR2 YFSETQ. CDR3 nucleotide sequence: TGTGCCAGCAGCCCCAGTTCTAGGACTAGCTACAATGAGCAGTTCTTC. It encodes CASSPSSRTSYNEQFF.

CDR3 sequence: CAWSWRGETQYF. CDR3 coding DNA: TGTGCCTGGAGTTGGAGGGGAGAGACCCAGTACTTC. J is TRBJ2-5 and V is TRBV30; a possible D gene is TRBD2 (6 bases). Looked up from germline, CDR1 is GTSNPN and CDR2 is SVGIG (reference sequence). The CDR3 consists of 12 residues. Trimming stripped 2 bases from V and 4 bases from J, with 8 bases between.

The chain carries TRBV6-5 and TRBJ1-5; 7 bases agree with TRBD1. CDR1 MNHEY and CDR2 SVGAGI come from the germline V gene. Unmatched junction bases numbered 11, after V lost 5 bases and J lost 7 bases. This CDR3 contains 15 residues. In nucleotides, the CDR3 is TGTGCCAGCAGTCCCCGACAGGGTTCAAAGCAGCCCCAGCATTTT. It yields the protein CASSPRQGSKQPQHF.

The V call is TRBV27, the J call TRBJ2-2, with 8 bases fitting TRBD1. The germline CDR1 and CDR2 sequences are MNHEY and SMNVEV (reference sequence). The CDR3 extends over 18 amino acids. Trimming took 3 bases from V and 2 from J; bases not matched to a gene: 11. CDR3 region: CASSFRQGAGRNTGELFF. The CDR3 DNA reads as TGTGCCAGCAGTTTCCGGCAGGGGGCAGGGCGAAACACCGGGGAGCTGTTTTTT.

The rearrangement uses TRBV18 and TRBJ1-5; no firm D call. Per germline, CDR1 KGHSH and CDR2 LQKENI. V lost 3 bases and J lost 1, with 7 bases in between. The CDR3 contains 14 residues. In DNA, the CDR3 is TGTGCCAGCTCACCGGGGAGGAGCAATCAGCCCCAGCATTTT. Its protein is CASSPGRSNQPQHF.

The sample holds a few counts of this clone. The V gene is TRBV4-1, the J gene TRBJ2-5; possible D gene TRBD2, 5 bases. V gave up 1 base and J gave up 7 bases, with 10 bases separating them. Germline assignment: CDR1 MGHRA and CDR2 YSYEKL. The CDR3 has 13 amino acids. The CDR3 DNA reads TGCGCCAGCAGCCAAGTTGGTAGCGCGACCCAGTACTTC. Amino acid sequence: CASSQVGSATQYF.

CDR3 DNA: TGCGCCAGCAGCCAGCCCAGGGGTAATGGCTACACCTTC. Translating it yields CASSQPRGNGYTF. The chain recombines TRBV4-1 with TRBJ1-2; tentative D call: TRBD1 (6 bases). CDR1 is MGHRA and CDR2 is YSYEKL in the germline V gene. V was pared by 3 bases and J by 6 bases, with 11 bases between. This CDR3 has 13 amino acids.

The chain combines TRBV29-1 with TRBJ2-3; no clear D. V shed 3 bases and J shed 11 bases, with 18 bases lying between them. Germline values: CDR1 SQVTM, CDR2 ANQGSEA. This CDR3 is built from 13 residues. The CDR3 coding sequence is TGCAGCGTTGAGACACCTCTACGGAAGAGGCAGTATTTT. Encoded protein: CSVETPLRKRQYF.

The chain links TRBV9 to TRBJ2-1; 7 bases agree with TRBD1. The CDR3 length is 15 residues. The V and J ends lost 5 bases and 4 bases, in that order; junction bases with no gene match: 9. Germline V gives CDR1 SGDLS, CDR2 YYNGEE. CDR3 protein: CASRAVGQNYNEQFF. The CDR3 region has the DNA TGTGCCAGCAGAGCTGTGGGACAGAATTACAATGAGCAGTTCTTC.

J is TRBJ2-3 and V is TRBV2; 9 bases map to TRBD2. CDR3 length: 15 residues. Germline CDR1 reads SNHLY; CDR2 reads FYNNEI. The trim removed 2 bases at V and 1 base at J, leaving 1 base unmatched. The CDR3 DNA follows: TGTGCCAGCAGTGAACGGACTAGCGGCACAGATACGCAGTATTTT. It translates to CASSERTSGTDTQYF. Full variable domain (remainder filled in from reference TRBV2 and TRBJ2-3): EPEVTQTPSHQVTQMGQEVILRCVPISNHLYFYWYRQILGQKVEFLVSFYNNEISEKSEIFDDQFSVERPDGSNFTLKIRSTKLEDSAMYFCASSERTSGTDTQYFGPGTRLTVL.

This clone was seen only once. This chain uses TRBV13 with TRBJ1-2, with 10 bases aligning to TRBD1. With 2 bases clipped from V and 8 bases from J, the junction kept 8 bases outside the gene matches. Germline V gene sequence: CDR1 PRHDT, CDR2 FYEKMQ (reference sequence). The CDR3 is made up of 15 amino acids. CDR3 nucleotides: TGTGCCAGCAGCTTAAAAGGACAGGGGGTGAGGGGCTACACCTTC. Translating gives CASSLKGQGVRGYTF.

The V and J genes are TRBV28 and TRBJ2-7, with TRBD1 identical over 10 bases. The CDR3 is made up of 15 amino acids. Germline V gives CDR1 MDHEN, CDR2 SYDVKM. The junction had 12 bases not matched to a gene; V was cut back by 6 bases and J by 7 bases. The CDR3 is CASSRAATGGREQYF. The CDR3 coding sequence is TGTGCCAGCAGCCGGGCAGCGACAGGGGGCCGAGAGCAGTACTTC.

In its sample, this clone was seen a few times. This chain joins TRBV28 and TRBJ2-2; 9 nucleotides agree with TRBD2. The CDR3 length is 14 residues. V lost 7 bases and J lost 4; bases outside the gene matches: 4. Per the germline V gene, CDR1 is MDHEN and CDR2 is SYDVKM. As DNA, the CDR3 is TGTGCCAGCAACGGACTAGCGCGCACCGGGGAGCTGTTTTTT. It specifies CASNGLARTGELFF.

The chain carries TRBV7-9 and TRBJ2-5; the match to TRBD1 covers 9 bases. The CDR3 is 15 amino acids. The germline V gene has CDR1 SEHNR and CDR2 FQNEAQ (reference sequence). Losses at the gene ends were 4 bases for V and 5 bases for J; bases not matched to a gene: 8. As DNA, the CDR3 is TGTGCCAGCAGCTCTGGACAGGGGATGAAGGAGACCCAGTACTTC. This encodes CASSSGQGMKETQYF.

The chain joins TRBV28 to TRBJ2-2; 8 positions agree with TRBD1. This CDR3 spans 15 amino acids. Germline CDR1 reads MDHEN; CDR2 reads SYDVKM. Trimming took 7 bases from V and 5 from J; bases not matched to a gene: 9. The CDR3 loop is CASKLEQGGTGELFF. The CDR3 nucleotides are TGTGCCAGCAAACTAGAACAGGGGGGAACCGGGGAGCTGTTTTTT.

V and J are TRBV27 and TRBJ1-5; 7 bases align to TRBD1. CDR3 length: 19 amino acids. The V gene end was trimmed by 2 bases and the J gene end by 0 bases; junction bases not matched to a gene: 13. CDR1 and CDR2 from the germline V gene are MNHEY and SMNVEV (reference sequence). The CDR3 region has the DNA TGTGCCAGCAGTTTAAAAGGCGGACAGGCCCTAAATAGCAATCAGCCCCAGCATTTT. Its translation is CASSLKGGQALNSNQPQHF.

This clone showed up just a few times. The gene calls are TRBV28 and TRBJ1-2; maybe TRBD1 (5 bases). The CDR3 runs to 10 residues. The germline V gene has CDR1 MDHEN and CDR2 SYDVKM. Between the trimmed V and J ends, which lost 11 bases and 8 bases, there was a span of 12 bases. The CDR3 DNA reads TGTGCCGCGGGGGGGTGGGGCTACACCTTC. Its protein is CAAGGWGYTF.

The chain is built from TRBV15 and TRBJ2-1; D perhaps matches TRBD2 (5 bases). Germline V gene sequence: CDR1 LNHNV, CDR2 YYDKDF (reference sequence). The CDR3 covers 15 residues. With 1 base removed from V and 9 bases from J, the gap between germline ends came to 16 bases. DNA for the CDR3: TGTGCCACCAGCAGAGTTCTAGCCTCCTCGAGTGAGCAGTTCTTC. Protein sequence: CATSRVLASSSEQFF. The full variable domain, in which reference TRBV15 and TRBJ2-1 provide the parts outside the CDR3, is DAMVIQNPRYQVTQFGKPVTLSCSQTLNHNVMYWYQQKSSQAPKLLFHYYDKDFNNEADTPDNFQSRRPNTSFCFLDIRSPGLGDTAMYLCATSRVLASSSEQFFGPGTRLTVL.

The V gene is TRBV6-1, the J gene TRBJ2-7; D is unclear. The CDR3 is made up of 15 amino acids. Germline V gene sequence: CDR1 MNHNS, CDR2 SASEGT. The germline V and J ends were trimmed by 0 bases and 6 bases, with 15 bases remaining between them. CDR3 protein: CASSEASSGRGEQYF. CDR3 in DNA: TGTGCCAGCAGTGAAGCTAGTAGTGGTAGAGGCGAGCAGTACTTC.

The chain couples TRBV19 to TRBJ2-1; TRBD1 might be the D (6 bases). This CDR3 is built from 13 residues. Germline V gives CDR1 LNHDA, CDR2 SQIVND (reference sequence). The V gene lost 6 bases and the J gene lost 6 bases, with 12 bases spanning the gap. The CDR3 DNA follows: TGTGCCAGTAGGGAGAGGGGGTTCAATGAGCAGTTCTTC. This sequence encodes CASRERGFNEQFF.

This clone has only one observation. The gene calls are TRBV5-6 and TRBJ1-2, with 8 positions matching TRBD1. After removal of 2 bases from V and 2 bases from J, the junction contained 8 bases not matched to a gene. CDR1 and CDR2 (germline): SGHDT, YYEEEE. The CDR3 is 16 amino acids. This CDR3 is CASSFTWTGLNYGYTF. The CDR3 coding sequence is TGTGCCAGCAGCTTCACTTGGACAGGGTTAAACTATGGCTACACCTTC. The variable domain in full, completed from reference TRBV5-6 and TRBJ1-2, reads DAGVTQSPTHLIKTRGQQVTLRCSPKSGHDTVSWYQQALGQGPQFIFQYYEEEERQRGNFPDRFSGHQFPNYSSELNVNALLLGDSALYLCASSFTWTGLNYGYTFGSGTRLTVV.

The chain links TRBV5-4 to TRBJ1-3; 10 bases are shared with TRBD1. The germline CDR1 and CDR2 sequences are SGHNT and YYREEE (reference sequence). The CDR3 contains 16 residues. V lost 3 bases and J lost 3; bases outside the gene matches: 6. The CDR3 DNA follows: TGTGCCAGCAGCTGGGGACAGGGGAGCATTGGAAACACCATATATTTT. Translating it yields CASSWGQGSIGNTIYF.

The chain uses TRBV7-2 and TRBJ2-1; D is uncertain. The CDR3 has 13 amino acids. The V end was cut by 2 bases, the J end by 5 bases, with 7 bases between. The V gene's germline CDR1 is SGHTA and CDR2 FQGNSA. The CDR3 reads CASSLFIDNEQFF. The CDR3 DNA follows: TGTGCCAGCAGCTTATTTATCGACAATGAGCAGTTCTTC.